This paragraph reports one T cell receptor beta chain. The antigen this receptor binds is unknown. Base qualities are not at hand, and no much larger clone is one base apart. The immunoSEQ Assay, a bias-controlled multiplex PCR, was used to amplify TCRbeta CDR3 regions from genomic DNA. The paper's data handling went like this. The number of nucleated cells in each sample was estimated by amplification of reference gene primers within the assay. To quantify the absolute abundance of each unique TCRbeta CDR3 rearrangement, sequence reads were collapsed and filtered. Productive Simpson clonality was computed per sample as the square root of Simpson's diversity index over productive rearrangements. TCRdb took this table from immuneACCESS and kept in-frame rearrangements with V and J called. Such tables lack part of the clones; where checked against another copy, unresolved V genes explain under half of the gap, and the rest is unexplained. V and J calls and clone size are copied from that table; D and trimming were computed from the DNA. The sample table shows over 100,000 clones, and around nine tenths are seen once. Jointly, the top ten make up approximately 2% of the sample.

Each collaborating institution followed its own protocols to collect whole blood in K2EDTA tubes. Collaborator samples were shipped for TCRbeta analysis as frozen whole blood, isolated PBMCs, or DNA extracted from either sample type. The data were taken from a study of blood T cell repertoires in COVID-19 (dated by TCRdb to about 2020). Regarding the study in general: Samples covering the acute and convalescent phases of COVID-19 were provided by collaborators in the United States, Italy and Spain. Where available, HLA class I and class II types were taken from metadata supplied by the sample provider and were not determined by assay-based typing. The prospective study material was composed of cDNA or gDNA derived from T cells, B-cell-depleted T cells, or PBMCs. The samples were drawn from two sources: the first 160 participants of the ongoing ImmuneRACE study, and 1,254 subjects contributed by 6 global collaborators. The dataset comprised deeply sampled blood TCRbeta repertoires from subjects exposed to, actively infected with, or recovered from COVID-19. A freely available public database, intended as a resource for researchers studying the immune response to SARS-CoV-2, is where the repertoires were released. The sample metadata nearly always contained a de-identified subject ID, COVID-19 status, age in years and sex.

What the study reported, not specific to this receptor: The amount of clinical and demographic metadata varied by source and participant and was provided uncurated.

The clonotype comes from a man aged 45-60 years with active COVID-19. Sequencing was carried out using peripheral blood.

The nucleotide sequence reads TGTGCCAGCAGCCTAGGAGCGGGGCGGACCGGGGAGCTGTTTTTT. It translates as CASSLGAGRTGELFF. The V gene is TRBV7-9 and the J gene is TRBJ2-2; 7 junctional bases match TRBD2. The CDR3 goes from the cysteine to the phenylalanine over 15 residues. The DNA shown is the 45-base CDR3, in frame from base 1. The germline V gene (reference sequence) specifies SEHNR as CDR1 and FQNEAQ as CDR2. V loses 5 bases at its end and J loses 5 bases; junction bases beyond the gene matches: 8.